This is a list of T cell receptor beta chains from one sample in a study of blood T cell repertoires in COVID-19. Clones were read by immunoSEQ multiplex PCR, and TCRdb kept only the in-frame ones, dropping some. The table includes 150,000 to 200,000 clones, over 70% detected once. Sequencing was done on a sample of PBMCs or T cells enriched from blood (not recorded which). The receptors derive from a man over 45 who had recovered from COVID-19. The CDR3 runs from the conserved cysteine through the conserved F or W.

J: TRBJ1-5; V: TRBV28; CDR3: CASNLNSGTGGNQPQHF
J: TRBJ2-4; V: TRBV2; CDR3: CASGPQGAGLAKNIQYF
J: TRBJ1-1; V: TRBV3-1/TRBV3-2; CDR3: CASSQDQSITEAFF
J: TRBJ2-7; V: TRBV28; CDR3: CASSPGTTSYEQYF
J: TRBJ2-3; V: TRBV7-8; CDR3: CASSPTSPDTQYF
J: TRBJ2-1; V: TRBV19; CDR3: CASTRGVLQFF
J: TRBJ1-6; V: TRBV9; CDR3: CASQEGASNSPLHF
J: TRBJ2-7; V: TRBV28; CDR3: CASRTNRDRPGEQYF
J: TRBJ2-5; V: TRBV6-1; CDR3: CASSEHSWGTGEETQYF
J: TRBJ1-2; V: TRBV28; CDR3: CASSLGGYNYGYTF
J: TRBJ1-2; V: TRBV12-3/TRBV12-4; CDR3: CASSVTGPYGYTF
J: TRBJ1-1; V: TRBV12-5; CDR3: CASGHAGRGTEAFF
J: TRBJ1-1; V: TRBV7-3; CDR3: CASSLFGGRATEAFF
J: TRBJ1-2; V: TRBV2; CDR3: CASGRVGYTF
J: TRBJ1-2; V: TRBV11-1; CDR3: CASSKNRGANYGYTF
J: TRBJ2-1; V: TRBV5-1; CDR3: CASSLEGGYNEQFF
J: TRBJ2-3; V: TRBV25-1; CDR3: CASSDFSGTGSTDTQYF
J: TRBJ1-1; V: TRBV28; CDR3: CASSLIQGWNTEAFF
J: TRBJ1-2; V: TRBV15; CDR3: CATSREPAGGSVVYGYTF
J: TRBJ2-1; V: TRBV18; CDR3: CASSPPSGNEQFF
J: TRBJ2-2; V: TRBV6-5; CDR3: CASRHRDRAGGELFF
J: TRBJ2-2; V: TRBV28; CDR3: CASSTRRDRGDTGELFF
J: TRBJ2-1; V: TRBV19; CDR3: CASSIGQGDYNEQFF
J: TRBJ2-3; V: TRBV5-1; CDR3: CASSGLAGGLGGTDTQYF
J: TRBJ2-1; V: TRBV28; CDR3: CASLAGGSYNEQFF
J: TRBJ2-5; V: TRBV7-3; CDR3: CASSLSAKYQETQYF
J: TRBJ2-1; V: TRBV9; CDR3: CASSRGSSYNEQFF
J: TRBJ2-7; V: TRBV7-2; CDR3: CASSLKRGGSNEQYF
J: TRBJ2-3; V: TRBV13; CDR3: CASRRSGNTDTQYF
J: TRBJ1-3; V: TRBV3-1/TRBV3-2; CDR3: CASSQDHGTLSSGNTIYF
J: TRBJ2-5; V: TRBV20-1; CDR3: CSAENRETQYF
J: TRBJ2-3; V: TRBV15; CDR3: CATSRVQEDTQYF
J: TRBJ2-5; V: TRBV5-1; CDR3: CASSLIDRGGETQYF
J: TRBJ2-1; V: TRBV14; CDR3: CASKGTSGTYNEQFF
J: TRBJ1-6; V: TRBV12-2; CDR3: CASRIKWGLLSSYNSPLHF
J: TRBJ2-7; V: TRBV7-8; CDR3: CASSFGLYEQYF
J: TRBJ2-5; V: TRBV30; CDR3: CAWSGNGETQYF
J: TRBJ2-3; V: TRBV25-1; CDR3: CASGLAGSTDTQYF
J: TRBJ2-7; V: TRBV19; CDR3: CASSALPGQGAHEQYF
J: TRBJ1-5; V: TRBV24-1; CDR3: CATSVIFGGYNQPQHF
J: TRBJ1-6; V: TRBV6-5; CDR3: CASTPRGGGNSPLHF
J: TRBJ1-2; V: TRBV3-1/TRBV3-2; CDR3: CASRQTTGDYGYTF
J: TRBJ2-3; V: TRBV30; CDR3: CAWGIRGKGTDTQYF
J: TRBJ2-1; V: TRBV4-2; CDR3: CASSQELYNEQFF
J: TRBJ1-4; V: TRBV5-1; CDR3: CASSWGQGGAIGEKLFF
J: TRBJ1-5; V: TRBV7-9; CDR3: CASSLEQGALDQPQHF
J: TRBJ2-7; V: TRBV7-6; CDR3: CASSSSGILSYEQYF
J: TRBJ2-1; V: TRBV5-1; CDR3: CASSAPDLRGEQFF
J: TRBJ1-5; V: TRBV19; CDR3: CASKGTGQGHQPQHF
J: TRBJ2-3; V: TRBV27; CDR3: CASMAFAGGYTDTQYF
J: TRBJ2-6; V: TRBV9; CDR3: CASSVGPAGGGANVLTF
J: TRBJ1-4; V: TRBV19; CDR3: CASTSTGSQKLFF
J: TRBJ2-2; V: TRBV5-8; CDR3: CASSTDRSPNTGELFF
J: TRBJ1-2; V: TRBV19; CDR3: CASSSDGGPSGYTF
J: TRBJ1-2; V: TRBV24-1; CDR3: CATSDGAAVGYTF
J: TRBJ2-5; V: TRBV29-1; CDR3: CSVGGLQETQYF
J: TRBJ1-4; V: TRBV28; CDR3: CASSLGQGLTNEKLFF
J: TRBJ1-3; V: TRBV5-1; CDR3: CASSLVGVSSGNTIYF
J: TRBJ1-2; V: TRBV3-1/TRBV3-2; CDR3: CASRRWTENGYTF